The present T cell receptor beta chain was sequenced within a study of cytomegalovirus exposure and HLA in healthy donors. PCR amplification relied on 60 Vbeta primers (plus 13 Jbeta primers). Profiling relied on immunoSEQ multiplex PCR, and the TCRdb table lists in-frame clones only, not all of them. The table has about 40,000 clones, roughly 90% seen once; the top ten hold 9.5% to 12%. The CDR3 runs to 16 residues. V was shortened by 2 bases and J by 1 base, with 11 bases between the two germline ends. Germline V gene lookup returns CDR1 SGHTA and CDR2 FQGTGA. This clonotype was sampled from a middle-aged woman in good health and CMV-seropositive. The J gene is TRBJ2-2, the V gene TRBV7-3, with D possibly matching TRBD2 (6 bases). The sequencing sample was made of PBMCs. The CDR3, as DNA: TGTGCCAGCAGCTTATTACCAGCGGGGAACACCGGGGAGCTGTTTTTT. Its protein is CASSLLPAGNTGELFF.